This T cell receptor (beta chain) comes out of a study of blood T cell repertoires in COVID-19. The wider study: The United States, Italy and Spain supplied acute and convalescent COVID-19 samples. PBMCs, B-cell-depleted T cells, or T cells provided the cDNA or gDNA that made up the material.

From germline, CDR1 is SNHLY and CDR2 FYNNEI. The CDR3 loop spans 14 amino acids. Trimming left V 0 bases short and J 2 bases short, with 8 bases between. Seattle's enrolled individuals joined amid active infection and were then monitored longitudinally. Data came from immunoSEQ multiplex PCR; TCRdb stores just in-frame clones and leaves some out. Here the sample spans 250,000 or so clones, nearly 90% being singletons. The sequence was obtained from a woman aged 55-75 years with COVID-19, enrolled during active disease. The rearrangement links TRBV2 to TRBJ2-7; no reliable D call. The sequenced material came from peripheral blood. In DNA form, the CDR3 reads TGTGCCAGCAGTGAAGCAACCCTAACCTACGAGCAGTACTTC. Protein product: CASSEATLTYEQYF.